Listed here are 19 T cell receptor beta chains from one sample, sequenced in a study of identical twins. TCRdb ran MiXCR on the 5' RACE reads and lists one entry per CDR3 protein. The sample yields 300,000 to 400,000 distinct CDR3 sequences, 12% seen once. This same sample was also part of a study on yellow fever vaccine responses in identical twins.

Material: CD8+ T cells sorted from blood. These receptors originate from a young woman in good health.

This rearrangement joins TRBV19 to TRBJ2-2, with D perhaps TRBD1 or TRBD2 (5 bases each). V shed 3 bases and J shed 3 bases, with 11 bases lying between them. Per germline, CDR1 LNHDA and CDR2 SQIVND (reference sequence). There are 15 residues in the CDR3. CDR3 region: CASSMVRGHTGELFF. In nucleotides, the CDR3 is TGTGCCAGTAGTATGGTTCGGGGCCACACCGGGGAGCTGTTTTTT.

In its sample, this clonotype was seen many times. The J gene is TRBJ2-2, the V gene TRBV7-9; D ambiguous. V gave up 4 bases and J gave up 6 bases, with 15 bases separating them. The CDR3 has 15 residues. CDR1 is SEHNR, CDR2 FQNEAQ, per germline (reference sequence). The CDR3 sequence is CASSYRSVDAGELFF. The CDR3 DNA sequence: TGTGCCAGCAGCTACCGATCCGTGGACGCCGGGGAGCTGTTTTTT.

CDR3 DNA: TGTGCCAGCAGCGCACTTAGACAGGCGGACACCGGGGAGCTGTTTTTT. Its protein product is CASSALRQADTGELFF. This rearrangement joins TRBV9 to TRBJ2-2, with TRBD1 as a possible D gene (6 bases). V was cut by 3 bases and J by 3 bases, with 15 bases left in between. The length of the CDR3 is 16 residues. The germline V gene encodes CDR1 SGDLS and CDR2 YYNGEE.

The chain employs TRBV7-9 and TRBJ2-5, with 8 bases aligning to TRBD1. The V gene end was trimmed by 8 bases and the J gene end by 2 bases; junction bases not matched to a gene: 4. CDR1 is SEHNR and CDR2 is FQNEAQ in the germline V gene (reference sequence). The CDR3 runs to 13 residues. CDR3 bases: TGTGCCAGCCTCGGACAGGGACAAGAGACCCAGTACTTC. Encoded protein: CASLGQGQETQYF.

A few counts support this clonotype. J is TRBJ2-2 and V is TRBV2; the D is unclear. The CDR3 is made up of 15 amino acids. Deletions cut 8 bases from V and 0 bases from J, with 13 bases between. CDR1 is SNHLY, CDR2 FYNNEI, per germline. The DNA for the CDR3 is TGTGCCAGCCAACCAGGACGGTCGAACACCGGGGAGCTGTTTTTT. Translated: CASQPGRSNTGELFF.

The gene calls are TRBV11-1 and TRBJ2-2; 7 bases are shared with TRBD2. Germline V gives CDR1 SGHAT, CDR2 FQDESV (reference sequence). The CDR3 has 18 amino acids. Germline trimming cut 5 bases from V and 4 bases from J; bases unmatched to any gene: 16. The CDR3 loop reads CASSPGRGSTPPTGELFF. CDR3 nucleotides: TGTGCCAGCAGCCCGGGGAGGGGCTCCACTCCACCCACCGGGGAGCTGTTTTTT.

This chain links TRBV11-3 with TRBJ2-7; 7 bases match TRBD1. Germline V gene data show CDR1 as SGHNT and CDR2 as YENEEA. This CDR3 has 14 residues. Losses at the gene ends were 3 bases for V and 4 bases for J; bases not matched to a gene: 6. Written as DNA, the CDR3 is TGTGCCAGCAGCTTCACGAACAGGGGATACGAGCAGTACTTC. This encodes CASSFTNRGYEQYF. The full variable domain, completed using reference TRBV11-3 and TRBJ2-7, is EAGVVQSPRYKIIEKKQPVAFWCNPISGHNTLYWYLQNLGQGPELLIRYENEEAVDDSQLPKDRFSAERLKGVDSTLKIQPAELGDSAVYLCASSFTNRGYEQYFGPGTRLTVT.

CDR3 nucleotides: TGTGCCAGCAGTTATCAGGGGGCCACAGATACGCAGTATTTT. Encoded protein: CASSYQGATDTQYF. The rearrangement links TRBV28 to TRBJ2-3; 8 nucleotides line up with TRBD1. The CDR3 has 14 amino acids. Germline assignment: CDR1 MDHEN and CDR2 SYDVKM. After removal of 4 bases from V and 2 bases from J, the junction contained 2 bases not matched to a gene. Full variable domain (missing parts from reference TRBV28 and TRBJ2-3): DVKVTQSSRYLVKRTGEKVFLECVQDMDHENMFWYRQDPGLGLRLIYFSYDVKMKEKGDIPEGYSVSREKKERFSLILESASTNQTSMYLCASSYQGATDTQYFGPGTRLTVL.

There are a few counts of this clonotype. V gene TRBV6-1 combines with J gene TRBJ2-2; D gene unclear. CDR1 is MNHNS, CDR2 SASEGT, per germline. The CDR3 runs 15 residues. V was pared by 5 bases and J by 0 bases, with 10 bases between. The CDR3: CASSPWTANTGELFF. DNA for the CDR3: TGTGCCAGCAGTCCCTGGACGGCGAACACCGGGGAGCTGTTTTTT.

This clonotype appeared a few times. The V and J genes are TRBV24-1 and TRBJ2-1; 7 bases agree with TRBD1. Trimming cost V 2 bases and J 1 base; bases outside gene matches: 7. This CDR3 region has 17 residues. Germline CDR1 is KGHDR and CDR2 is SFDVKD. CDR3 protein: CATSDWTGTASYNEQFF. The CDR3, as DNA: TGTGCCACCAGTGATTGGACGGGGACAGCGTCCTACAATGAGCAGTTCTTC.

This clonotype was seen a few times. The chain couples TRBV12-3 or TRBV12-4 to TRBJ2-1; TRBD2 aligns across 9 bases. V lost 4 bases and J lost 8; bases outside the gene matches: 0. The CDR3 is 12 residues long. Here the CDR3 reads CASSWTSDEQFF. The CDR3 nucleotides are TGTGCCAGCAGTTGGACTAGCGATGAGCAGTTCTTC.

This clonotype appeared many times. The chain links TRBV20-1 to TRBJ2-3; the D is unclear. V was trimmed by 0 bases and J by 2 bases, leaving 12 bases between them. Germline values: CDR1 DFQATT, CDR2 SNEGSKA (reference sequence). There are 15 residues in the CDR3. The CDR3: CSARDLGRSTDTQYF. DNA for the CDR3: TGCAGTGCTAGAGATCTCGGTCGGTCCACAGATACGCAGTATTTT.

This chain connects TRBV20-1 to TRBJ2-7, with D perhaps matching TRBD2 (6 bases). The CDR3 runs 16 residues. Trimming cost V 0 bases and J 3 bases, with 18 bases left between them. CDR1 and CDR2 (germline): DFQATT, SNEGSKA (reference sequence). CDR3: CSARDRSGEVGYEQYF. For the CDR3, the DNA is TGCAGTGCTAGAGATAGGTCGGGGGAGGTAGGCTACGAGCAGTACTTC.

The chain combines TRBV3-1 with TRBJ2-5, with TRBD1 matching over 7 bases. J was trimmed by 2 bases and V by 0 bases; bases with no gene match: 6. In germline, CDR1 is LGHDT, CDR2 YNNKEL (reference sequence). The CDR3 consists of 16 residues. The CDR3 sequence: CASSQDRYRGQETQYF. CDR3 coding DNA: TGTGCCAGCAGCCAAGACCGATACAGGGGTCAAGAGACCCAGTACTTC.

The chain couples TRBV27 to TRBJ2-3, with TRBD2 matching over 8 bases. The ends lost 8 bases at V and 5 bases at J; junction bases unmatched: 15. The CDR3 covers 16 residues. Germline CDR1 and CDR2: MNHEY and SMNVEV (reference sequence). The CDR3 nucleotides read TGTGCCAGCGGATTTCTGGCGGGAGGAGGTATAGATACGCAGTATTTT. It codes for CASGFLAGGGIDTQYF.

This rearrangement joins TRBV28 to TRBJ2-1; 10 bases map to TRBD1. Germline assignment: CDR1 MDHEN and CDR2 SYDVKM. This CDR3 has 16 amino acids. With V trimmed by 4 bases and J by 5 bases, 8 bases remained unmatched. The CDR3 protein is CASSYERDRGNNEQFF. Written as DNA, the CDR3 is TGTGCCAGCAGTTATGAAAGGGACAGGGGAAACAATGAGCAGTTCTTC.

This clonotype was recorded at least ten times. The chain employs TRBV27 and TRBJ2-1, with a tentative D call TRBD2 (6 bases). V was cut by 4 bases and J by 10 bases, with 8 bases left in between. Germline V gene data show CDR1 as MNHEY and CDR2 as SMNVEV (reference sequence). There are 11 residues in the CDR3. CDR3 loop: CASSWGEEQFF. CDR3 in DNA: TGTGCCAGCAGTTGGGGGGAAGAGCAGTTCTTC.

This clonotype was found many times. The J gene is TRBJ2-7, the V gene TRBV9; D could derive from TRBD1 or TRBD2 (5 bases each). CDR1 and CDR2 (germline): SGDLS, YYNGEE. The CDR3 length is 14 residues. Trimming removed 4 bases at V and 1 base at J, with 12 bases between. For the CDR3, the DNA is TGTGCCAGCAGCCTCCGGGACGGATCCTACGAGCAGTACTTC. Translating gives CASSLRDGSYEQYF.

The genes are TRBV12-3 or TRBV12-4 and TRBJ2-2, with D possibly matching TRBD1 (5 bases). V was trimmed by 6 bases and J by 0 bases, leaving 17 bases between them. The CDR3 is 17 residues long. CDR3 amino acids: CASSPIGANSNTGELFF. Here the CDR3 DNA reads TGTGCCAGCAGCCCCATTGGGGCGAACTCGAACACCGGGGAGCTGTTTTTT.